Below, 5 T cell receptor beta chains from the same sample are listed, as sequenced in a study of OX40 agonist ivuxolimab in advanced cancers. Produced via immunoSEQ multiplex PCR; TCRdb's table is partial and in-frame only. The data hold 48,000 or so clones, with about 85% observed a single time. The source material was CD4+ or CD8+ T cells sorted from blood, sampled in a trial of the OX40 agonist ivuxolimab. The receptors were sampled from an adult with an advanced solid tumor such as melanoma, head and neck, liver or kidney cancer.

CDR3 amino acids: CAISESRRNTGELFF. CDR3 sequence (DNA): TGTGCCATCAGTGAGTCACGCAGGAACACCGGGGAGCTGTTTTTT. The chain carries TRBV10-3 and TRBJ2-2; no clear D. This CDR3 is built from 15 residues. Deletions cut 0 bases from V and 1 base from J, with 6 bases between. Germline CDR1 ENHRY, CDR2 SYGVKD.

V usage is TRBV2 and J usage is TRBJ1-2; D is unresolved. Per the germline V gene, CDR1 is SNHLY and CDR2 is FYNNEI. The CDR3 loop spans 13 amino acids. Trimming pared 4 bases from V and 0 bases from J, leaving 6 bases between. As DNA, the CDR3 is TGTGCCAGCAGTGTAGTAGCTAACTATGGCTACACCTTC. As protein: CASSVVANYGYTF.

The J gene is TRBJ1-2, the V gene TRBV28; no firm D call. Germline CDR1 reads MDHEN; CDR2 reads SYDVKM. V was shortened by 2 bases and J by 8 bases, with 9 bases between the two germline ends. The CDR3 consists of 12 residues. In DNA, the CDR3 is TGTGCCAGCAGTTTAAGAGGGTCGGGCTACACCTTC. Translation gives CASSLRGSGYTF.

The chain uses TRBV5-1 and TRBJ1-2, with TRBD1 matching 7 bases. V lost 6 bases to trimming and J lost 2 bases; unmatched junction nucleotides: 7. Germline V gene lookup returns CDR1 SGHRS and CDR2 YFSETQ. The CDR3 totals 14 residues. The CDR3 is CASNRQGANYGYTF. CDR3 in DNA: TGCGCCAGCAACAGACAGGGAGCAAACTATGGCTACACCTTC.

This clone was observed a single time. The gene calls are TRBV19 and TRBJ1-1; D unclear. Germline CDR1 is LNHDA and CDR2 is SQIVND (reference sequence). V lost 6 bases to trimming and J lost 3 bases, with 11 bases between them. The CDR3 loop spans 13 amino acids. The CDR3 loop is CASSPPGYTEAFF. CDR3 DNA sequence: TGTGCCAGTAGCCCGCCGGGATACACTGAAGCTTTCTTT.